The text below deals with one T cell receptor (beta chain). This sample is drawn from a study of blood T cell repertoires in COVID-19. Background on the study: Spain, Italy and the United States supplied samples that represented acute and convalescent COVID-19. The cDNA or gDNA used as material had been derived from T cells, B-cell-depleted T cells, or PBMCs.

Original methodology: Estimated nucleated cell counts came from reference gene primer amplification. Clones were read by immunoSEQ multiplex PCR, and TCRdb kept only the in-frame ones, dropping some. The V and J calls and the clone size are those of that table, but D and trimming were determined from the DNA. This sample yields about 190,000 clones, of which 70% to 85% are seen a single time; approximately 13% belongs to the top ten. This CDR3 is 14 amino acids long. V was clipped by 7 bases and J by 1 base, with 14 bases between them. The germline CDR1 and CDR2 sequences are MNHEY and SMNVEV (reference sequence).

The origin of this receptor is a woman in her forties or fifties with acute or convalescent COVID-19. Sequencing input: peripheral blood. The chain has TRBV27 and TRBJ2-7; D gene ambiguous. The CDR3 protein is CASMEYRGSYEQYF. As DNA, the CDR3 is TGTGCCAGCATGGAGTATCGTGGTTCCTACGAGCAGTACTTC.